This T cell receptor beta chain was identified in a study of T cells in Graves' hyperthyroidism and ophthalmopathy. For the study at large: Peripheral blood draws took place at initial diagnosis, ahead of any treatment. Study findings and constraints: The model's output predicted ophthalmopathy at a median of about 6.5 months prior to onset.

This CDR3 is built from 14 residues. Trimming took 4 bases from V and 3 from J; bases not matched to a gene: 8. The germline V gene has CDR1 SQVTM and CDR2 ANQGSEA. The sample holds many counts of this clonotype. Its matching antigen is unknown. What was amplified from RNA transcripts were TCR beta CDR3 regions. First-round RT-PCR targeting the TCR CDR3 was performed with the HTBI primer set. TCRdb ran MiXCR on the multiplex PCR reads and lists one entry per CDR3 protein. The sample yields about 340,000 distinct CDR3 sequences, 21% seen once. Hyperthyroidism in the patients, aged 18 to 65, was newly diagnosed and under 2 months in duration. Patients were excluded for uncontrolled infection, other autoimmune disease, pregnancy or lactation.

This receptor was taken from a woman in her forties or fifties with Graves' hyperthyroidism. The sequenced sample consisted of blood. This chain joins TRBV29-1 and TRBJ2-7, with TRBD1 matching 8 bases. In DNA, the CDR3 is TGCAGCGTTGGACGGACAGGGCGTTACTACGAGCAGTACTTC. Protein product: CSVGRTGRYYEQYF.